The clone carrying this TCR beta chain has more than one count but fewer than ten. Its antigen is not known. TCRdb keeps only in-frame clones here, not all; method: immunoSEQ multiplex PCR. The sample carries some 65,000 clones, around 77% recorded once. The entry originates in a study of vaccination effects on CD4 cells after COVID-19. Before sequencing, viral peptide pools were used by the ViraFEST assay to expand antigen-specific CD4+ T cells. Once cultured for roughly 10 days, the cells underwent separation to obtain CD4+ T cells. Vaccinees lacked prior SARS-CoV-2 infection and tested negative for nucleocapsid antibodies. On day 3 and again on day 7, half the medium was replaced with IL-2 medium. Notes on the study in general: Common cold coronavirus cross-reactivity was shown by only 1 of 255 vaccine-induced clones in healthy vaccinees. The study found marked clonal contraction of infection- and vaccine-induced clones late after vaccination.

The origin of this receptor is a human donor who received a COVID-19 vaccine. The specimen comprised CD4+ T cells from PBMCs cultured with HCoV-NL63 spike peptides, sampled before COVID-19 vaccination.

The CDR3 spells CAKGDGVEAGNTIYF. The CDR3 coding sequence is TGTGCCAAGGGGGATGGTGTGGAAGCTGGAAACACCATATATTTT. The chain has TRBV7-9 and TRBJ1-3; the D gene is possibly TRBD1 (6 bases). Germline values: CDR1 SEHNR, CDR2 FQNEAQ (reference sequence). This CDR3 has 15 amino acids. Trimming pared 10 bases from V and 2 bases from J, leaving 18 bases between.